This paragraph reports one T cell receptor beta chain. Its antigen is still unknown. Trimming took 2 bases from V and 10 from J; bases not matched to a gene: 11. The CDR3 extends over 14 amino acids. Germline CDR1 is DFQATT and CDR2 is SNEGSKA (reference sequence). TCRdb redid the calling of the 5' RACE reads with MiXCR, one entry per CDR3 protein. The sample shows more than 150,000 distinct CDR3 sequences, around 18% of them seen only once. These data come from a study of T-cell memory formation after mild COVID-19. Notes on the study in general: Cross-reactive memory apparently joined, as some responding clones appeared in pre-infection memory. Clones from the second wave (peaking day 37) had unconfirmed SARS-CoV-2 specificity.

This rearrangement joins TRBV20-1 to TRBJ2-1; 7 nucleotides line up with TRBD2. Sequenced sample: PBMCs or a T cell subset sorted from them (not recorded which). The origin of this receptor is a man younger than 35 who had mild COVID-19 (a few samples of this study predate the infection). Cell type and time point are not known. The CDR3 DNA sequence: TGCAGTGCTAGATCTGGAATGGGAGGGGTCGAGCAGTTCTTC. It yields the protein CSARSGMGGVEQFF.